This TCR beta chain was identified in a study of blood T cell repertoires in COVID-19. Looking at the study overall: The study drew acute and convalescent COVID-19 samples from the United States, Italy and Spain. Nucleic acid was either cDNA or gDNA, and it came from T cells, B-cell-depleted T cells, or PBMCs.

Deletions cut 5 bases from V and 8 bases from J, with 16 bases between. The CDR3 is 14 amino acids. The germline V gene encodes CDR1 MNHEY and CDR2 SVGAGI. Original handling: Amplification with reference gene primers provided the estimates of nucleated cell counts. Method: immunoSEQ multiplex PCR; TCRdb's copy keeps in-frame clones and lacks some. That table gives V, J and clone size, and the DNA gave D and trimming. In the table there are fewer than 350,000 clones, roughly 86% of which are singletons. The chain couples TRBV6-5 to TRBJ2-1, with D perhaps matching TRBD1 (7 bases). Specimen: peripheral blood. The receptor's source is a woman aged 25-40 years who had recovered from COVID-19. CDR3 sequence: CASSPTGRYDEQFF. The CDR3 DNA is TGTGCCAGCAGTCCGACAGGGAGGTACGATGAGCAGTTCTTC.